The 13 T cell receptor beta chains below come from one sample, sequenced in a study of shared clonotypes between healthy human individuals. Profiling relied on immunoSEQ multiplex PCR, and the TCRdb table lists in-frame clones only, not all of them. The sample includes 650,000 to 800,000 clones, 72% of them seen just once. Sequenced sample: memory CD4+ T cells sorted from blood. Subset noted: CD45RA-negative fraction. Receptor source: a woman aged 25-40 years in good health.

This rearrangement joins TRBV7-9 to TRBJ2-2; 7 bases agree with TRBD2. V was clipped by 1 base and J by 3 bases; unmatched bases: 2. CDR1 SEHNR and CDR2 FQNEAQ come from the germline V gene (reference sequence). CDR3 size: 15 residues. DNA for the CDR3: TGTGCCAGCAGCTTAGGAGCGGGGCACACCGGGGAGCTGTTTTTT. Translated: CASSLGAGHTGELFF.

The chain joins TRBV6-1 to TRBJ1-5; 8 bases are a match to TRBD1. CDR3 length: 15 residues. V was pared by 4 bases and J by 2 bases, with 4 bases of the junction left unmatched. Per the germline V gene, CDR1 is MNHNS and CDR2 is SASEGT. The CDR3 region has the DNA TGTGCCAGCAGTGCCGGGACAGGTGGCAATCAGCCCCAGCATTTT. Its translation: CASSAGTGGNQPQHF.

The CDR3 reads CASRGEGGTGELFF. The CDR3 DNA sequence: TGTGCCAGCAGGGGAGAGGGTGGCACCGGGGAGCTGTTTTTT. The chain uses TRBV4-2 and TRBJ2-2; a possible D gene is TRBD2 (5 bases). The CDR3 consists of 14 residues. Between the trimmed V and J ends, which lost 6 bases and 4 bases, there was a span of 12 bases. CDR1 is LGHNA, CDR2 YNFKEQ, per germline.

The chain combines TRBV25-1 with TRBJ2-1, with TRBD2 identical over 8 bases. This CDR3 region has 18 residues. V gave up 1 base and J gave up 0 bases; unmatched junction bases: 8. The germline CDR1 and CDR2 sequences are MGHDK and SYGVNS. CDR3 amino acids: CASSELPHSGTSYNEQFF. For the CDR3, the DNA is TGTGCCAGCAGTGAATTACCCCATAGCGGGACCTCCTACAATGAGCAGTTCTTC.

The gene calls are TRBV18 and TRBJ1-1; 8 bases match TRBD1. J lost 10 bases, V lost 6 bases, and 7 bases had no gene match. The CDR3 runs 12 residues. Germline V gene data show CDR1 as KGHSH and CDR2 as LQKENI. The CDR3 reads CASSPRGQGAFF. As DNA, the CDR3 is TGTGCCAGCTCCCCCAGGGGGCAGGGAGCTTTCTTT. The full variable domain, completed using reference TRBV18 and TRBJ1-1, is NAGVMQNPRHLVRRRGQEARLRCSPMKGHSHVYWYRQLPEEGLKFMVYLQKENIIDESGMPKERFSAEFPKEGPSILRIQQVVRGDSAAYFCASSPRGQGAFFGQGTRLTVV.

The J gene is TRBJ2-7, the V gene TRBV18; 8 bases are shared with TRBD2. The CDR3 covers 14 residues. The germline V gene has CDR1 KGHSH and CDR2 LQKENI. Trimming took 4 bases from V and 3 from J; bases not matched to a gene: 5. The CDR3 region has the DNA TGTGCCAGCTCACGAGGGGCGGGGGGCTACGAGCAGTACTTC. Translation gives CASSRGAGGYEQYF.

The chain couples TRBV5-1 to TRBJ1-2; D remains unclear. Germline CDR1 reads SGHRS; CDR2 reads YFSETQ. The CDR3 is 13 amino acids. V lost 4 bases, J lost 8 bases, and 15 bases lay in between. The DNA for the CDR3 is TGCGCCAGCAGCCGGTCGGGTGACGACGGCTACACCTTC. It specifies CASSRSGDDGYTF. Full variable domain (missing parts from reference TRBV5-1 and TRBJ1-2): KAGVTQTPRYLIKTRGQQVTLSCSPISGHRSVSWYQQTPGQGLQFLFEYFSETQRNKGNFPGRFSGRQFSNSRSEMNVSTLELGDSALYLCASSRSGDDGYTFGSGTRLTVV.

The chain links TRBV9 to TRBJ1-1; D might be TRBD1 (5 bases). The CDR3 consists of 15 residues. With 0 bases removed from V and 6 bases from J, the gap between germline ends came to 15 bases. Per the germline V gene, CDR1 is SGDLS and CDR2 is YYNGEE. CDR3 sequence (DNA): TGTGCCAGCAGCGTAGGCGCAGGGTTAGGATCTGAAGCTTTCTTT. Its translation is CASSVGAGLGSEAFF.

CDR3 in amino acids: CASSLVWQQNTYEQYF. The CDR3 DNA reads as TGTGCCAGCAGCTTAGTGTGGCAGCAAAATACCTACGAGCAGTACTTC. This chain connects TRBV7-9 to TRBJ2-7; D gene uncertain. This CDR3 has 16 residues. V was pared by 1 base and J by 2 bases, with 15 bases between. The V gene's germline CDR1 is SEHNR and CDR2 FQNEAQ (reference sequence).

J is TRBJ2-1 and V is TRBV9, with TRBD2 matching 9 bases. The germline CDR1 and CDR2 sequences are SGDLS and YYNGEE. CDR3 length: 16 residues. With V trimmed by 1 base and J by 7 bases, 9 bases remained unmatched. The CDR3 loop is CASSVRVAGELNEQFF. The CDR3 bases are TGTGCCAGCAGCGTAAGGGTAGCGGGAGAGTTAAATGAGCAGTTCTTC. Drawing the rest from reference TRBV9 and TRBJ2-1, the complete variable domain is DSGVTQTPKHLITATGQRVTLRCSPRSGDLSVYWYQQSLDQGLQFLIQYYNGEERAKGNILERFSAQQFPDLHSELNLSSLELGDSALYFCASSVRVAGELNEQFFGPGTRLTVL.

The chain carries TRBV5-1 and TRBJ2-2; TRBD2 matches at 11 bases. Trimming cost V 0 bases and J 3 bases; bases outside gene matches: 4. Germline V gives CDR1 SGHRS, CDR2 YFSETQ. There are 17 residues in the CDR3. CDR3 region: CASSLAGTSGHTGELFF. The CDR3 DNA reads TGCGCCAGCAGCTTGGCCGGGACTAGCGGCCACACCGGGGAGCTGTTTTTT.

The V gene is TRBV18, the J gene TRBJ1-1, with TRBD1 matching over 8 bases. With V trimmed by 2 bases and J by 4 bases, 9 bases remained unmatched. Germline CDR1 and CDR2: KGHSH and LQKENI. The CDR3 spans 16 residues. This CDR3 is CASSPYWTGKSTEAFF. The CDR3 DNA reads as TGTGCCAGCTCACCATACTGGACAGGGAAGAGCACTGAAGCTTTCTTT.

This clone was seen a few times. The CDR3 DNA reads as TGCAGCGTTGCTGGACAGGGAGCAACTAATGAAAAACTGTTTTTT. Protein product: CSVAGQGATNEKLFF. This sequence joins TRBV29-1 and TRBJ1-4; 8 bases are shared with TRBD1. The V segment lost 4 bases and the J segment 0 bases; nucleotides outside the gene matches: 4. This CDR3 region has 15 residues. Germline CDR1 and CDR2: SQVTM and ANQGSEA.